The TCR beta chain described here comes from a study of beta chain features in type 1 diabetes. Study conclusions and caveats: Moderate yet significant TCRB CDR3 shortening was seen in Type 1 diabetes patients in all four CD4+ subsets. For patients and controls alike, PCR might favor shorter templates to the same degree.

V lost 3 bases, J lost 9 bases, and 12 bases lay in between. There are 13 residues in the CDR3. The germline V gene has CDR1 SNHLY and CDR2 FYNNEI. Concerning this clone itself: What it binds is unknown.

Expressed TCRB transcripts were sequenced because the isolated RNA had all been reverse transcribed beforehand. Libraries were prepared by immunoSEQ multiplex PCR; TCRdb keeps only in-frame clonotypes and omits some of them. This table has fewer than 400,000 clones, approximately 9.9% appearing once. Sequencing used central memory CD4+ T cells from blood. The genes are TRBV2 and TRBJ2-1; D is perhaps TRBD1 or TRBD2 (5 bases each). This TCR was recovered from a man aged 30 to 39 with type 1 diabetes. The CDR3 DNA sequence: TGTGCCAGCAGTGATGGGGGTGTCAGTGAGCAGTTCTTC. This gives the protein CASSDGGVSEQFF.